This T cell receptor beta chain was sequenced in a study of T cells in Graves' hyperthyroidism and ophthalmopathy. Overall study results and limits: Most expanded thyroid clonotypes above 0.001 also appeared in blood. The model forecast ophthalmopathy, anticipating it by a median about 6.5 months before onset.

Notes on this clonotype: Its cognate antigen is unknown.

Amplified TCR beta CDR3 regions came from RNA transcripts. The HTBI primer set drove a first-round RT-PCR of the TCR CDR3. TCRdb re-called the multiplex PCR reads through MiXCR, storing one row per CDR3 protein. This sample has about 640,000 distinct CDR3 sequences; just under 45% occur once, and the top ten carry roughly 7.2%. The germline V gene has CDR1 DFQATT and CDR2 SNEGSKA (reference sequence). Trimming shortened V by 6 bases and J by 7 bases, and 18 bases separated the two germline ends. The CDR3 has 14 amino acids. It was uncontrolled infection, other autoimmune disease, pregnancy or lactation that excluded patients.

Sequencing was done on a sample of peripheral blood or thyroid tissue (not recorded which). The chain is built from TRBV20-1 and TRBJ2-2, with D possibly matching TRBD2 (7 bases). The clonotype comes from an adult man with Graves' disease, either hyperthyroidism or ophthalmopathy (not recorded which). The CDR3 region is CSAKGRGAGGELFF. The DNA of the CDR3 is TGCAGTGCCAAAGGACGGGGGGCGGGCGGGGAGCTGTTTTTT.